Here is one T cell receptor (beta chain) with its context. What this receptor recognizes is not known. No qualities accompany the bases; no much larger clone lies one base away. The data were obtained in a study of blood T cell repertoires in COVID-19 (dated by TCRdb to 2020 to 2022). With respect to the entire study: Samples covering the acute and convalescent phases of COVID-19 were provided by collaborators in the United States, Italy and Spain. Nearly every sample came with metadata listing a de-identified subject ID, COVID-19 status, age in years and sex. Where available, HLA class I and class II types were obtained from metadata supplied by the sample provider rather than from assay-based typing. Samples came from the ongoing ImmuneRACE study (first 160 participants) plus 1,254 subjects from 6 global collaborators. The repertoires were released in a freely available public database meant as a resource for research on the immune response to SARS-CoV-2. The material from the prospective study consisted of cDNA or gDNA derived from T cells, B-cell-depleted T cells, or PBMCs. Deeply sampled blood TCRbeta repertoires from subjects exposed to, actively infected with, or recovered from COVID-19 were included in the dataset. Results the study describes overall, beyond this receptor: Clinical and demographic metadata were provided uncurated, with the amount varying by source and participant.

In Seattle, one collaborating source enrolled patients while the infection was active and tracked those patients longitudinally over the course of disease. Each collaborating institution followed its own protocols to collect whole blood in K2EDTA tubes. For TCRbeta analysis, collaborators shipped samples as frozen whole blood, isolated PBMCs, or DNA extracted from either of those sample types. The junction shows trimming of 1 base on V and 8 bases on J, plus 17 bases between the germline ends. The germline V gene supplies CDR1 SGHVS and CDR2 FQNEAQ. The CDR3 runs 15 amino acids, cysteine and phenylalanine included. The kept DNA is CDR3 alone, 45 bases in frame from the first base. TCRbeta CDR3 regions were amplified from genomic DNA using the immunoSEQ Assay, a bias-controlled multiplex PCR. The source study handled its data this way. The number of nucleated cells in each sample was estimated from the amplification of reference gene primers within the assay. Sequence reads were collapsed and filtered to measure the absolute abundance of every unique TCRbeta CDR3 rearrangement. Productive Simpson clonality was computed per sample as the square root of Simpson's diversity index over productive rearrangements. TCRdb retrieved this table from immuneACCESS and kept in-frame rearrangements only. Not all clones are present; in checked studies, unresolved V genes account for under half, and no reason is known for the remainder. The V and J calls and clone size were taken over from that table, and D and trimming were inferred from the DNA. The sample has fewer than 350,000 clones on record, roughly 87% of them singletons. Around 8.9% of the sample goes to the ten largest clones.

Specimen: peripheral blood. The sequence came from a man younger than 40 with COVID-19, enrolled during active disease. The V and J segments used are TRBV7-8 and TRBJ1-2; TRBD1 is possibly the D segment (6 matching bases). The nucleotides read TGTGCCAGCAGCTTAGGTAACAGGGCGGAGAAGGGCTACACCTTC. Its amino acids are CASSLGNRAEKGYTF.